A selection of T cell receptor beta chains follows, all from one sample in a study of blood T cell repertoires in COVID-19. Some clones are missing from TCRdb's copy, which holds only in-frame ones; the method was immunoSEQ multiplex PCR. This table has fewer than 250,000 clones, 84% appearing once. Sequencing was performed on PBMCs or T cells enriched from blood (not recorded which). The receptors derive from a woman younger than 45 who had been exposed to COVID-19. Both conserved end residues are part of each CDR3.

TRBJ1-5 15 TRBV19 CASTNTGGGYQPQHF
TRBJ2-7 15 TRBV6-5 CASSITTGGNYEQYF
TRBJ1-1 18 TRBV6-1 CASSESFLGGEFFTEAFF
TRBJ2-3 16 TRBV6-4 CASSDQSGGPTDTQYF
TRBJ1-1 14 TRBV14 CASSFGTGDTEAFF
TRBJ2-7 16 TRBV19 CASRSTWGEPTREQYF
TRBJ2-4 11 TRBV10-2 CASSEEDIQYF
TRBJ1-4 17 TRBV7-2 CASSLSIQGVNDEKLFF
TRBJ1-1 13 TRBV5-4 CASRGQRNTEAFF
TRBJ2-7 13 TRBV29-1 CSVDWGGSNEQYF
TRBJ1-5 17 TRBV5-8 CASSYPNQGEGRQPQHF
TRBJ2-6 17 TRBV9 CASSARRTFSGANVLTF
TRBJ2-1 12 TRBV19 CASSMSTNEQFF
TRBJ2-3 14 TRBV7-3 CASSLTGTADTQYF
TRBJ2-3 13 TRBV2 CATGAGGTDTQYF
TRBJ2-7 14 TRBV6-5 CASSYSGSSYEQYF
TRBJ2-3 16 TRBV5-1 CASSLVVSASTDTQYF
TRBJ1-2 13 TRBV18 CASSPPSVGGYTF
TRBJ1-4 15 TRBV7-9 CASSSAGQGGEKLFF
TRBJ2-3 16 TRBV15 CATSRAGLALTDTQYF
TRBJ1-3 16 TRBV19 CASSRQGYASGNTIYF
TRBJ1-2 17 TRBV6-6 CASSQTGQGIANYGYTF
TRBJ1-4 12 TRBV6-2/TRBV6-3 CASSYWSEKLFF
TRBJ1-1 14 TRBV5-1 CASSLTGGNTEAFF
TRBJ2-7 11 TRBV2 CASRLGDEQYF
TRBJ1-3 19 TRBV5-1 CASSLGRTGYSEAGNTIYF
TRBJ2-5 16 TRBV14 CASSQELRELTETQYF
TRBJ2-7 15 TRBV5-4 CASSGRGDRGHEQYF
TRBJ1-1 13 TRBV19 CASRRVRRSEAFF
TRBJ1-1 15 TRBV3-1/TRBV3-2 CASSQQGAGNTEAFF
TRBJ1-2 14 TRBV30 CAWSGEESNYGYTF
TRBJ1-3 13 TRBV5-3 CARSLTEGNTIYF
TRBJ2-3 15 TRBV20-1 CSASGTGGLTDTQYF
TRBJ2-7 12 TRBV28 CASSSDNYEQYF
TRBJ1-1 13 TRBV2 CASSRSDFSEAFF